This T cell receptor beta chain comes out of a study of blood T cell repertoires in COVID-19. This clone was detected once. CDR1 is LNHDA, CDR2 SQIVND, per germline (reference sequence). The CDR3 is 14 residues long. Between the trimmed V and J ends, which lost 6 bases and 5 bases, there was a span of 16 bases. Libraries were prepared by immunoSEQ multiplex PCR; TCRdb keeps only in-frame clonotypes and omits some of them. The table records around 250,000 clones, about 90% of them present only once. Material: peripheral blood. The chain employs TRBV19 and TRBJ1-1, with D unclear. This TCR derives from a man aged 55-75 years with acute or convalescent COVID-19. CDR3 amino acids: CASRSEGRRTEAFF. The CDR3 DNA reads TGTGCCAGTAGGTCGGAGGGAAGGAGGACTGAAGCTTTCTTT.